A single sample is the source of the 24 T cell receptor beta chains below, sequenced in a study of regulatory T cells in long-lasting Graves disease. The time point is: newly diagnosed GD, antithyroid drugs for less than 3 months. TCR sequences were obtained from RNA taken from PBMCs. To make TCR beta libraries, researchers used iRepertoire HTBI primers and Arm-PCR of CDR3 regions. Each CDR3 protein gets one entry after TCRdb re-called the multiplex PCR reads with MiXCR. The table records roughly 430,000 distinct CDR3 sequences, 16% of them present only once. The sample also formed part of further work on T cells in Graves' hyperthyroidism and ophthalmopathy.

The material sequenced was peripheral blood mononuclear cells (PBMCs), taken at new diagnosis, from a patient treated with antithyroid drugs. Receptors were obtained from a woman aged 25 to 39 with Graves disease.

This clonotype was recorded at least ten times. The V call is TRBV2, the J call TRBJ1-4, with D perhaps TRBD1 (5 bases). Germline CDR1 is SNHLY and CDR2 is FYNNEI. V lost 2 bases and J lost 13, with 8 bases in between. This CDR3 has 11 amino acids. Here the CDR3 DNA reads TGTGCCAGCAGTGAACGGGGGAGACTGTTTTTT. Its protein product is CASSERGRLFF.

Regarding this clonotype: At one boundary the junction diverges from the germline segment, which might be a read error. This chain uses TRBV2 with TRBJ1-2; possible D gene TRBD1, 6 bases. The CDR3 totals 13 residues. From germline, CDR1 is SNHLY and CDR2 FYNNEI. CDR3 in amino acids: CAGSSGQIYGYTF. CDR3 bases: TGTGCCGGCAGCTCTGGACAGATTTATGGCTACACCTTC. Combining the CDR3 with reference TRBV2 and TRBJ1-2 gives the whole variable domain EPEVTQTPSHQVTQMGQEVILRCVPISNHLYFYWYRQILGQKVEFLVSFYNNEISEKSEIFDDQFSVERPDGSNFTLKIRSTKLEDSAMYFCAGSSGQIYGYTFGSGTRLTVV.

The sample holds many counts of this clonotype. V usage is TRBV6-5 and J usage is TRBJ2-7; D tentatively fits TRBD1 or TRBD2 (6 bases each). The V end was cut by 2 bases, the J end by 2 bases, with 25 bases between. The CDR3 has 19 amino acids. The germline V gene has CDR1 MNHEY and CDR2 SVGAGI. The CDR3 sequence is CASSYLAGNLGGSTYEQYF. As DNA, the CDR3 is TGTGCCAGCAGTTACCTTGCCGGGAATTTGGGGGGCTCGACCTACGAGCAGTACTTC.

This clonotype was recorded at least ten times. The rearrangement uses TRBV6-2 or TRBV6-3 and TRBJ2-2, with D hard to call. The V end was cut by 2 bases, the J end by 6 bases, with 7 bases between. This CDR3 comprises 13 residues. CDR1 and CDR2 from the germline V gene are MNHEY and SVGEGT. In nucleotides, the CDR3 is TGTGCCAGCAGTTACGGGGTTCCCGGGGAGCTGTTTTTT. Amino acids: CASSYGVPGELFF.

In this sample, this clonotype turned up a few times. This sequence joins TRBV4-1 and TRBJ1-6, with D possibly being TRBD1 (5 bases). V shed 2 bases and J shed 10 bases, with 12 bases lying between them. This CDR3 is built from 14 residues. Germline CDR1 is MGHRA and CDR2 is YSYEKL. CDR3 bases: TGCGCCAGCAGCCAAAAGGACACGGGGTCACCCCTCCACTTT. Protein: CASSQKDTGSPLHF.

At least ten counts were recorded for this clonotype. The CDR3: CASSPASGRASETQYF. CDR3 nucleotide sequence: TGCGCCAGCAGCCCGGCCAGCGGGAGGGCCTCTGAGACCCAGTACTTC. V usage is TRBV5-1 and J usage is TRBJ2-5; TRBD2 aligns across 10 bases. The CDR3 is 16 residues long. Per the germline V gene, CDR1 is SGHRS and CDR2 is YFSETQ. Losses at the gene ends were 4 bases for V and 5 bases for J; bases not matched to a gene: 11.

In this sample, this clonotype turned up a few times. The V gene is TRBV20-1, the J gene TRBJ2-5; 12 nucleotides align to TRBD2. The CDR3 has 16 residues. Germline CDR1 is DFQATT and CDR2 is SNEGSKA (reference sequence). J lost 0 bases, V lost 3 bases, and 5 bases had no gene match. The CDR3 DNA reads TGCAGTGCTAGTCCCCTAGCGGGAGGGAACCAAGAGACCCAGTACTTC. Translated, it gives CSASPLAGGNQETQYF.

J is TRBJ1-5 and V is TRBV6-5; D unclear. The V gene lost 3 bases and the J gene lost 7 bases, with 13 bases spanning the gap. The CDR3 runs 14 residues. The germline V gene has CDR1 MNHEY and CDR2 SVGAGI. CDR3 nucleotide sequence: TGTGCCAGCAGTTATTTTGTCTTCGCCCAGCCCCAGCATTTT. Protein: CASSYFVFAQPQHF.

This clonotype was observed a few times. The chain joins TRBV9 to TRBJ2-3; weak D call: TRBD2 (6 bases). Deletions cut 4 bases from V and 4 bases from J, with 16 bases between. The CDR3 loop spans 15 amino acids. Germline assignment: CDR1 SGDLS and CDR2 YYNGEE. The CDR3 sequence is CASSPQLARADTQYF. The CDR3 bases are TGTGCCAGCAGCCCCCAACTAGCCAGGGCAGATACGCAGTATTTT.

This clonotype was detected ten times or more. The chain couples TRBV4-3 to TRBJ1-1, with D hard to call. The CDR3 runs 12 residues. Germline CDR1 is LGHNA and CDR2 is YSLEER. V was pared by 0 bases and J by 11 bases, with 10 bases between. The CDR3 coding sequence is TGCGCCAGCAGCCAAGACGAGGGTGGCGCTTTCTTT. Protein: CASSQDEGGAFF.

The chain employs TRBV12-3 or TRBV12-4 and TRBJ1-3, with TRBD1 identical over 7 bases. This CDR3 comprises 14 residues. V shed 6 bases and J 2 bases; nucleotides not matched to a gene: 4. CDR3 in amino acids: CASRTGTAGNTIYF. In DNA form, the CDR3 reads TGTGCCAGCAGGACCGGGACAGCTGGAAACACCATATATTTT.

This clonotype was picked up many times. This chain connects TRBV30 to TRBJ1-2; 7 bases map to TRBD1. Germline trimming cut 3 bases from V and 8 bases from J; bases unmatched to any gene: 9. CDR1 and CDR2 (germline): GTSNPN, SVGIG (reference sequence). CDR3 length equals 13 residues. In DNA, the CDR3 is TGTGCCTGGAGGGAACAGGGGACTGGGGGCTACACCTTC. This encodes CAWREQGTGGYTF.

This clonotype was detected many times. This sequence joins TRBV18 and TRBJ1-5; no definite D call. Trimming removed 3 bases from V and 2 bases from J, with 14 bases in between. Per the germline V gene, CDR1 is KGHSH and CDR2 is LQKENI. CDR3 length: 16 amino acids. The CDR3 sequence is CASSPINGIGNQPQHF. The CDR3 region has the DNA TGTGCCAGCTCACCGATAAATGGGATTGGCAATCAGCCCCAGCATTTT. Filled out from reference TRBV18 and TRBJ1-5, the complete variable domain reads NAGVMQNPRHLVRRRGQEARLRCSPMKGHSHVYWYRQLPEEGLKFMVYLQKENIIDESGMPKERFSAEFPKEGPSILRIQQVVRGDSAAYFCASSPINGIGNQPQHFGDGTRLSIL.

This clonotype has at least ten counts. This chain links TRBV18 with TRBJ2-1; TRBD2 matches 8 bases. Germline V gene sequence: CDR1 KGHSH, CDR2 LQKENI. The CDR3 totals 15 residues. Trimming took 3 bases from V and 6 from J; bases not matched to a gene: 7. The CDR3 here is CASSPQTSVPNEQFF. In DNA, the CDR3 is TGTGCCAGCTCACCGCAGACTAGCGTTCCCAATGAGCAGTTCTTC.

There are many counts of this clonotype. The chain carries TRBV12-3 or TRBV12-4 and TRBJ2-7, with 10 nucleotides matching TRBD2. This CDR3 is built from 16 residues. V lost 0 bases to trimming and J lost 3 bases; unmatched junction nucleotides: 5. The CDR3 DNA is TGTGCCAGCAGTTTAGCGCGGTCTAGCGGGAGCTACGAGCAGTACTTC. This codes for CASSLARSSGSYEQYF.

Concerning this clonotype: Being one base from a much bigger clone, this may be a read error. It is likely a read error, because the conserved phenylalanine at the end of the CDR3 is missing. The V and J genes are TRBV3-1 and TRBJ2-7; D unresolved. The CDR3 consists of 12 residues. With 1 base removed from V and 3 bases from J, the gap between germline ends came to 4 bases. Germline CDR1 is LGHDT and CDR2 is YNNKEL (reference sequence). CDR3 protein: CASSQGRYEQYL. DNA for the CDR3: TGTGCCAGCAGCCAAGGGCGCTACGAGCAGTACCTC.

This clonotype was counted a few times. The chain links TRBV20-1 to TRBJ2-1; 7 positions agree with TRBD1. The CDR3 runs to 14 residues. V trimming: 3 bases; J trimming: 12 bases; junction bases outside the gene matches: 14. Germline assignment: CDR1 DFQATT and CDR2 SNEGSKA (reference sequence). CDR3 nucleotides: TGCAGTGCTAGGACCGGGACAGCCGGACTCGGGCAGTTCTTC. It encodes CSARTGTAGLGQFF.

The chain is built from TRBV20-1 and TRBJ2-1; maybe TRBD1 (6 bases). Trimming shortened V by 6 bases and J by 3 bases, and 12 bases separated the two germline ends. Germline V gene lookup returns CDR1 DFQATT and CDR2 SNEGSKA (reference sequence). CDR3 length: 13 amino acids. The CDR3 spells CSAGTRNYNEQFF. The DNA for the CDR3 is TGCAGTGCAGGGACAAGAAACTACAATGAGCAGTTCTTC.

This clonotype was counted many times. The CDR3 DNA follows: TGCGCCAGCAAGGAGACCAGCCTGAGCACAGATACGCAGTATTTT. Its protein is CASKETSLSTDTQYF. The V call is TRBV5-1, the J call TRBJ2-3; D remains unclear. Trimming pared 6 bases from V and 0 bases from J, leaving 14 bases between. Germline V gene lookup returns CDR1 SGHRS and CDR2 YFSETQ. The CDR3 consists of 15 residues. Full variable domain (outside the CDR3, taken from reference TRBV5-1 and TRBJ2-3): KAGVTQTPRYLIKTRGQQVTLSCSPISGHRSVSWYQQTPGQGLQFLFEYFSETQRNKGNFPGRFSGRQFSNSRSEMNVSTLELGDSALYLCASKETSLSTDTQYFGPGTRLTVL.

In this sample, this clonotype turned up a few times. This sequence joins TRBV20-1 and TRBJ2-1, with 10 bases that match TRBD2. Germline CDR1 reads DFQATT; CDR2 reads SNEGSKA (reference sequence). The junction had 7 bases not matched to a gene; V was cut back by 6 bases and J by 8 bases. The CDR3 is made up of 13 amino acids. For the CDR3, the DNA is TGCAGTGCCGTAGCGGGAGGATGGGATGAGCAGTTCTTC. It codes for CSAVAGGWDEQFF.

The sample holds many counts of this clonotype. The V gene is TRBV12-3 or TRBV12-4, the J gene TRBJ2-1; 10 bases line up with TRBD1. This CDR3 has 17 residues. V lost 4 bases, J lost 1 base, and 7 bases stayed unmatched. The chain's CDR3 is CASSSGDRGQSYNEQFF. The CDR3 region has the DNA TGTGCCAGCAGTTCGGGGGACAGGGGCCAATCCTACAATGAGCAGTTCTTC.

For this clonotype: A much larger clone sits a single nucleotide away, making a read error possible. In this CDR3 the conserved last residue, phenylalanine or tryptophan, is missing, so a read error is likely. This chain joins TRBV18 and TRBJ1-1; TRBD1 matches 10 bases. From germline, CDR1 is KGHSH and CDR2 LQKENI. With 6 bases clipped from V and 11 bases from J, the junction kept 6 bases outside the gene matches. The CDR3 spans 12 residues. CDR3 loop: CASSPRGQGAFY. For the CDR3, the DNA is TGTGCCAGCTCCCCGCGGGGACAGGGGGCTTTCTAT.

This clonotype was seen only a few times. The rearrangement joins TRBV12-3 or TRBV12-4 to TRBJ1-5; no reliable D call. CDR3 length equals 13 residues. V was shortened by 6 bases and J by 7 bases, with 13 bases between the two germline ends. The CDR3 region is CASRGNGGQPQHF. The CDR3, as DNA: TGTGCCAGCAGGGGGAACGGCGGGCAGCCCCAGCATTTT.

For this clonotype: It may be a read error: a sequence one base away is much more abundant. The rearrangement links TRBV2 to TRBJ2-6; D ambiguous. The CDR3 is made up of 18 amino acids. Germline V gene sequence: CDR1 SNHLY, CDR2 FYNNEI. The CDR3: CASCENLFLSSGANVLTF. The CDR3, as DNA: TGTGCCAGCTGTGAGAACCTCTTTCTTTCCTCTGGGGCCAACGTCCTGACTTTC.